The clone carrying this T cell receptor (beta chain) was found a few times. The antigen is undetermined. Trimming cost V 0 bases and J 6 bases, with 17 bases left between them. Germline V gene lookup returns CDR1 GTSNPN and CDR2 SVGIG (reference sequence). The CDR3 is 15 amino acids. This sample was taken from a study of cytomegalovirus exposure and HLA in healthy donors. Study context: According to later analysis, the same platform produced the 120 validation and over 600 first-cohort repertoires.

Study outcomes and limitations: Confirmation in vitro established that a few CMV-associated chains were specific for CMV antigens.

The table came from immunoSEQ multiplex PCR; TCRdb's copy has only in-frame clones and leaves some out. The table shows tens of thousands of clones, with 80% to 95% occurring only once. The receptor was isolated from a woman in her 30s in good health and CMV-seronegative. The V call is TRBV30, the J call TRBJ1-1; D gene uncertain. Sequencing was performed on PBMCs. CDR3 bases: TGTGCCTGGAGTGTACTTGATGGTTTGGTCGCTGAAGCTTTCTTT. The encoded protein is CAWSVLDGLVAEAFF.